A selection of T cell receptor beta chains follows, all from one sample in a study of cytomegalovirus exposure and HLA in healthy donors. Assay: immunoSEQ multiplex PCR; the TCRdb copy retains only in-frame clones and omits some. Among 150,000 to 200,000 clones listed, roughly 79% were seen once. The source material was PBMCs. These TCRs come from a man aged 25 to 45 in good health and CMV-seronegative. CDR3s include the opening cysteine and the closing phenylalanine or tryptophan.

j_gene | v_gene | CDR3aa
TRBJ2-7 | TRBV10-3 | CAIRKTLQAGLAYEQYF
TRBJ2-1 | TRBV11-3 | CASSWTGTSNEQFF
TRBJ2-7 | TRBV7-6 | CASSPQWTSGNEQYF
TRBJ2-7 | TRBV2 | CASSEEIAGGEEQYF
TRBJ2-7 | TRBV6-1 | CASQGGRREGEQYF
TRBJ2-5 | TRBV10-1 | CAGVDWKETQYF
TRBJ2-5 | TRBV5-1 | CASSSFPSTSGSDETQYF
TRBJ1-1 | TRBV21-1 | CASSTQGLMNTEAFF
TRBJ2-3 | TRBV6-1 | CASRPRHSTDTQYF
TRBJ2-2 | TRBV28 | CASSLTAGRGTGELFF
TRBJ2-7 | TRBV30 | CAWSVLAGESGKEQYF
TRBJ1-5 | TRBV28 | CASSFGGPGVYNQPQHF
TRBJ2-3 | TRBV11-2 | CASSSYRTGSTDTQYF
TRBJ2-7 | TRBV5-6 | CASSVTDTLYEQYF
TRBJ2-1 | TRBV28 | CASSLRRESSRQFF
TRBJ1-2 | TRBV7-3 | CASSRTGAPTDGYTF
TRBJ1-1 | TRBV5-1 | CASSLAGKSFF
TRBJ1-2 | TRBV5-4 | CASSSGGLGGGNYGYTF
TRBJ2-3 | TRBV12-5 | CASVGGGDTQYF
TRBJ2-5 | TRBV23-1 | CASSHRTRTQETQYF
TRBJ2-7 | TRBV11-2 | CASSLVSGTGLSEQYF
TRBJ1-4 | TRBV4-1 | CASSQGRATNEKLFF
TRBJ1-1 | TRBV9 | CASSVDNRVTEAFF
TRBJ1-2 | TRBV4-1 | CASSQQEGARYGYTF
TRBJ2-1 | TRBV29-1 | CSVEGLAGLATWGAYNEQFF
TRBJ2-3 | TRBV6-5 | CASSRQGTDTQYF
TRBJ2-3 | TRBV9 | CASSASGHRTDTQYF
TRBJ1-1 | TRBV4-1 | CASSQAVMNTEAFF
TRBJ2-5 | TRBV2 | CASRSQGTQETQYF
TRBJ2-1 | TRBV7-3 | CASSLSRSSYNEQFF
TRBJ2-7 | TRBV6-6 | CASSYYQRAYEQYF
TRBJ1-5 | TRBV28 | CASSLLGPGGQPQHF
TRBJ2-7 | TRBV27 | CASSPGDSYEQYF
TRBJ2-7 | TRBV13 | CASSDQREGPFREQYF
TRBJ2-1 | TRBV11-2 | CASSQLVEQFF
TRBJ1-1 | TRBV11-2 | CASSLRWGQVITEAFF
TRBJ2-7 | TRBV10-2 | CASSSGLAREQYF
TRBJ2-1 | TRBV6-4 | CASSGTSGSFNNEQFF
TRBJ2-7 | TRBV10-2 | CASSDLAFGGSGYDEQYF